The 19 T cell receptor beta chains below all came from one sample that was sequenced in a study of cytomegalovirus exposure and HLA in healthy donors. With 60 Vbeta and 13 Jbeta primers, the PCR was carried out. Assay used: immunoSEQ multiplex PCR; TCRdb lists only in-frame clones, some missing. Of 100,000 to 150,000 clones listed, 15% are singletons. The sequencing sample was made of PBMCs. The receptor source for this set is a woman in her late teens or twenties in good health and CMV-seronegative.

Here the CDR3 reads CATRDRGHNQPQHF. The DNA of the CDR3 is TGTGCCACACGGGACAGGGGCCACAATCAGCCCCAGCATTTT. The chain is built from TRBV19 and TRBJ1-5; TRBD1 agrees at 10 bases. The germline CDR1 and CDR2 sequences are LNHDA and SQIVND (reference sequence). The CDR3 totals 14 residues. Trimming at V came to 10 bases and at J to 3 bases, leaving 6 bases not matched to a gene.

The V call is TRBV2, the J call TRBJ1-5, with 8 bases that match TRBD1. The CDR3 is made up of 15 amino acids. Germline-derived CDR1 and CDR2 are SNHLY and FYNNEI. V was pared by 6 bases and J by 7 bases, with 11 bases of the junction left unmatched. CDR3 sequence reads: CASRRGQGTRQPQHF. CDR3 bases: TGTGCCAGCAGACGTGGACAGGGAACCCGACAGCCCCAGCATTTT.

This clone was seen more than once but under ten times. The CDR3 nucleotides are TGTGCCAGCAGCGTACCGGGACAGGGGAATTCACCCCTCCACTTT. Its translation: CASSVPGQGNSPLHF. V usage is TRBV5-6 and J usage is TRBJ1-6, with 10 positions matching TRBD1. The CDR3 runs to 15 residues. Germline CDR1 and CDR2: SGHDT and YYEEEE. V trimming: 4 bases; J trimming: 7 bases; junction bases outside the gene matches: 5.

This clone was seen a few times. The chain joins TRBV25-1 to TRBJ2-7; a weak D match, TRBD2 (6 bases). Looked up from germline, CDR1 is MGHDK and CDR2 is SYGVNS. The CDR3 loop spans 13 amino acids. Trimming removed 4 bases from V and 6 bases from J, with 13 bases in between. In DNA, the CDR3 is TGTGCCAGCAGTGGGGGACGGCGGGGCGAGCAGTACTTC. Amino acid sequence: CASSGGRRGEQYF.

This clone was counted a few times. The chain links TRBV28 to TRBJ1-2; 9 bases line up with TRBD1. V gave up 2 bases and J gave up 6 bases; unmatched junction bases: 4. CDR1 is MDHEN, CDR2 SYDVKM, per germline. This CDR3 region has 14 residues. CDR3 in amino acids: CASSLGQGWNGYTF. Written as DNA, the CDR3 is TGTGCCAGCAGTTTAGGACAGGGGTGGAATGGCTACACCTTC.

This clone was recorded a few times. This sequence joins TRBV29-1 and TRBJ1-2; possibly TRBD1 for D (5 bases). This CDR3 comprises 15 residues. Germline values: CDR1 SQVTM, CDR2 ANQGSEA. The V and J ends lost 4 bases and 0 bases respectively, with 15 bases between them. CDR3 bases: TGCAGCGTTGCCCAGGTCGGGACTACTAACTATGGCTACACCTTC. It codes for CSVAQVGTTNYGYTF.

The chain employs TRBV10-3 and TRBJ1-5; TRBD1 might be the D (6 bases). CDR1 is ENHRY, CDR2 SYGVKD, per germline. This CDR3 comprises 14 residues. Trimming cost V 0 bases and J 6 bases, with 9 bases left between them. For the CDR3, the DNA is TGTGCCATCAGTGAGTCAGGGGACACTCAGCCCCAGCATTTT. This gives the protein CAISESGDTQPQHF.

This clone came up a few times. The chain uses TRBV9 and TRBJ2-7; TRBD1 aligns across 9 bases. CDR3 length equals 14 residues. The V segment lost 4 bases and the J segment 5 bases; nucleotides outside the gene matches: 7. Looked up from germline, CDR1 is SGDLS and CDR2 is YYNGEE. As DNA, the CDR3 is TGTGCCAGCAGCCCGGGGGGACAGGGTCACGAGCAGTACTTC. Protein sequence: CASSPGGQGHEQYF.

V and J are TRBV7-8 and TRBJ2-1; 7 positions match TRBD1. Germline V lookup: CDR1 SGHVS, CDR2 FQNEAQ. J gave up 8 bases and V 3 bases, and 13 bases lay outside the gene matches. CDR3 length: 16 residues. The CDR3 region is CASSFLDREAFYEQFF. CDR3 sequence (DNA): TGTGCCAGCAGCTTCCTTGACAGGGAAGCTTTCTATGAGCAGTTCTTC.

The rearrangement joins TRBV6-5 to TRBJ2-7; D might be TRBD2 (5 bases). Germline V CDR1 and CDR2: MNHEY, SVGAGI. This CDR3 is built from 15 residues. The V end was cut by 2 bases, the J end by 2 bases, with 13 bases between. CDR3 region: CASSYIRDPTYEQYF. The CDR3 DNA reads as TGTGCCAGCAGTTACATCCGGGATCCCACCTACGAGCAGTACTTC.

This clone was picked up a small number of times. This chain connects TRBV30 to TRBJ2-5; D perhaps matches TRBD2 (5 bases). CDR1 is GTSNPN, CDR2 SVGIG, per germline (reference sequence). The CDR3 contains 13 residues. Trimming took 1 base from V and 2 from J, leaving 8 bases between them. The CDR3 is CAWSGTAQETQYF. The CDR3 DNA reads TGTGCCTGGAGTGGGACTGCTCAAGAGACCCAGTACTTC.

In this sample, this clone turned up a few times. The chain uses TRBV18 and TRBJ1-4; D gene uncertain. CDR3 length: 15 amino acids. V lost 5 bases to trimming and J lost 1 base, with 11 bases between them. Germline CDR1 is KGHSH and CDR2 is LQKENI. The CDR3 DNA follows: TGTGCCAGCTCATACCGACAAAGAACTAATGAAAAACTGTTTTTT. It specifies CASSYRQRTNEKLFF. Drawing the rest from reference TRBV18 and TRBJ1-4, the complete variable domain is NAGVMQNPRHLVRRRGQEARLRCSPMKGHSHVYWYRQLPEEGLKFMVYLQKENIIDESGMPKERFSAEFPKEGPSILRIQQVVRGDSAAYFCASSYRQRTNEKLFFGSGTQLSVL.

There are a few counts of this clone. The chain joins TRBV7-3 to TRBJ1-5; 10 bases match TRBD1. CDR1 is SGHTA, CDR2 FQGTGA, per germline. The CDR3 has 14 amino acids. J was trimmed by 7 bases and V by 2 bases; bases with no gene match: 2. As DNA, the CDR3 is TGTGCCAGCAGCTTAGGGACAGGGGAACAGCCCCAGCATTTT. Amino acid sequence: CASSLGTGEQPQHF.

The V call is TRBV27, the J call TRBJ1-6; D ambiguous. Trimming left V 5 bases short and J 0 bases short, with 11 bases between. Germline V CDR1 and CDR2: MNHEY, SMNVEV (reference sequence). This CDR3 comprises 16 residues. For the CDR3, the DNA is TGTGCCAGCAGTGGAGACTGGAGCTCCTATAATTCACCCCTCCACTTT. It yields the protein CASSGDWSSYNSPLHF.

Here the CDR3 reads CASSLEQGSGYEQYF. The CDR3 DNA sequence: TGTGCCAGCAGTCTAGAACAGGGGAGCGGCTACGAGCAGTACTTC. The V and J genes are TRBV27 and TRBJ2-7; 7 bases are shared with TRBD1. Germline trimming cut 5 bases from V and 3 bases from J; bases unmatched to any gene: 10. Germline V gene sequence: CDR1 MNHEY, CDR2 SMNVEV (reference sequence). The CDR3 is 15 residues long.

The V call is TRBV6-1, the J call TRBJ2-7, with TRBD1 matching over 10 bases. Trimming removed 4 bases from V and 7 bases from J; junction bases left unmatched: 4. CDR3 length: 13 residues. The germline V gene encodes CDR1 MNHNS and CDR2 SASEGT. The CDR3 sequence is CASSGDRGLEQYF. DNA for the CDR3: TGTGCCAGCAGTGGGGACAGGGGTTTAGAGCAGTACTTC.

To note about this clone: At one end the junction does not follow the germline gene, possibly because of a read error. The rearrangement uses TRBV7-9 and TRBJ2-1; 8 bases line up with TRBD2. From germline, CDR1 is SEHNR and CDR2 FQNEAQ (reference sequence). The CDR3 has 14 residues. This CDR3 is CAILGGLGYHEQFF. In DNA, the CDR3 is TGTGCCATCCTCGGGGGACTAGGCTACCATGAGCAGTTCTTC. The whole variable domain, remainder taken from reference TRBV7-9 and TRBJ2-1, is DTGVSQNPRHKITKRGQNVTFRCDPISEHNRLYWYRQTLGQGPEFLTYFQNEAQLEKSRLLSDRFSAERPKGSFSTLEIQRTEQGDSAMYLCAILGGLGYHEQFFGPGTRLTVL.

There are a few counts of this clone. Distinct nucleotide sequences in the sample also encode this CDR3. This rearrangement joins TRBV29-1 to TRBJ2-1; 7 bases line up with TRBD1. Germline CDR1 SQVTM, CDR2 ANQGSEA. This CDR3 has 13 amino acids. Trimming cost V 1 base and J 13 bases; bases outside gene matches: 10. The CDR3 sequence: CSVEGGRGFPQFF. The CDR3 coding sequence is TGCAGCGTTGAAGGGGGCAGGGGGTTTCCCCAGTTCTTC.

This clone was counted only a few times. The chain links TRBV5-4 to TRBJ2-7; the match to TRBD2 covers 8 bases. Germline CDR1 and CDR2: SGHNT and YYREEE (reference sequence). J was trimmed by 5 bases and V by 4 bases; bases with no gene match: 14. There are 16 residues in the CDR3. The CDR3, as DNA: TGTGCCAGCAGCCGCCTTGTCAGCGGGAGAGTCCACGAGCAGTACTTC. The encoded protein is CASSRLVSGRVHEQYF.